This T cell receptor beta chain was sequenced in a study of blood T cell repertoires in COVID-19. Study-wide background: T cells, B-cell-depleted T cells, or PBMCs provided the cDNA or gDNA that served as material.

Germline V gene sequence: CDR1 LNHDA, CDR2 SQIVND (reference sequence). Deletions cut 1 base from V and 4 bases from J, with 13 bases between. The CDR3 covers 15 residues. Some clones are missing from TCRdb's copy, which holds only in-frame ones; the method was immunoSEQ multiplex PCR. The sample has about 220,000 clones, 65% to 85% seen once. Source material: peripheral blood. The rearrangement uses TRBV19 and TRBJ1-1; D gene unclear. The source is a woman between 25 and 40 years old who had recovered from COVID-19. The CDR3 loop is CASSIGGVDLTEAFF. DNA of the CDR3: TGTGCCAGTAGTATAGGAGGAGTAGACCTCACTGAAGCTTTCTTT. The variable domain in full, with the rest retrieved from reference TRBV19 and TRBJ1-1, is DGGITQSPKYLFRKEGQNVTLSCEQNLNHDAMYWYRQDPGQGLRLIYYSQIVNDFQKGDIAEGYSVSREKKESFPLTVTSAQKNPTAFYLCASSIGGVDLTEAFFGQGTRLTVV.